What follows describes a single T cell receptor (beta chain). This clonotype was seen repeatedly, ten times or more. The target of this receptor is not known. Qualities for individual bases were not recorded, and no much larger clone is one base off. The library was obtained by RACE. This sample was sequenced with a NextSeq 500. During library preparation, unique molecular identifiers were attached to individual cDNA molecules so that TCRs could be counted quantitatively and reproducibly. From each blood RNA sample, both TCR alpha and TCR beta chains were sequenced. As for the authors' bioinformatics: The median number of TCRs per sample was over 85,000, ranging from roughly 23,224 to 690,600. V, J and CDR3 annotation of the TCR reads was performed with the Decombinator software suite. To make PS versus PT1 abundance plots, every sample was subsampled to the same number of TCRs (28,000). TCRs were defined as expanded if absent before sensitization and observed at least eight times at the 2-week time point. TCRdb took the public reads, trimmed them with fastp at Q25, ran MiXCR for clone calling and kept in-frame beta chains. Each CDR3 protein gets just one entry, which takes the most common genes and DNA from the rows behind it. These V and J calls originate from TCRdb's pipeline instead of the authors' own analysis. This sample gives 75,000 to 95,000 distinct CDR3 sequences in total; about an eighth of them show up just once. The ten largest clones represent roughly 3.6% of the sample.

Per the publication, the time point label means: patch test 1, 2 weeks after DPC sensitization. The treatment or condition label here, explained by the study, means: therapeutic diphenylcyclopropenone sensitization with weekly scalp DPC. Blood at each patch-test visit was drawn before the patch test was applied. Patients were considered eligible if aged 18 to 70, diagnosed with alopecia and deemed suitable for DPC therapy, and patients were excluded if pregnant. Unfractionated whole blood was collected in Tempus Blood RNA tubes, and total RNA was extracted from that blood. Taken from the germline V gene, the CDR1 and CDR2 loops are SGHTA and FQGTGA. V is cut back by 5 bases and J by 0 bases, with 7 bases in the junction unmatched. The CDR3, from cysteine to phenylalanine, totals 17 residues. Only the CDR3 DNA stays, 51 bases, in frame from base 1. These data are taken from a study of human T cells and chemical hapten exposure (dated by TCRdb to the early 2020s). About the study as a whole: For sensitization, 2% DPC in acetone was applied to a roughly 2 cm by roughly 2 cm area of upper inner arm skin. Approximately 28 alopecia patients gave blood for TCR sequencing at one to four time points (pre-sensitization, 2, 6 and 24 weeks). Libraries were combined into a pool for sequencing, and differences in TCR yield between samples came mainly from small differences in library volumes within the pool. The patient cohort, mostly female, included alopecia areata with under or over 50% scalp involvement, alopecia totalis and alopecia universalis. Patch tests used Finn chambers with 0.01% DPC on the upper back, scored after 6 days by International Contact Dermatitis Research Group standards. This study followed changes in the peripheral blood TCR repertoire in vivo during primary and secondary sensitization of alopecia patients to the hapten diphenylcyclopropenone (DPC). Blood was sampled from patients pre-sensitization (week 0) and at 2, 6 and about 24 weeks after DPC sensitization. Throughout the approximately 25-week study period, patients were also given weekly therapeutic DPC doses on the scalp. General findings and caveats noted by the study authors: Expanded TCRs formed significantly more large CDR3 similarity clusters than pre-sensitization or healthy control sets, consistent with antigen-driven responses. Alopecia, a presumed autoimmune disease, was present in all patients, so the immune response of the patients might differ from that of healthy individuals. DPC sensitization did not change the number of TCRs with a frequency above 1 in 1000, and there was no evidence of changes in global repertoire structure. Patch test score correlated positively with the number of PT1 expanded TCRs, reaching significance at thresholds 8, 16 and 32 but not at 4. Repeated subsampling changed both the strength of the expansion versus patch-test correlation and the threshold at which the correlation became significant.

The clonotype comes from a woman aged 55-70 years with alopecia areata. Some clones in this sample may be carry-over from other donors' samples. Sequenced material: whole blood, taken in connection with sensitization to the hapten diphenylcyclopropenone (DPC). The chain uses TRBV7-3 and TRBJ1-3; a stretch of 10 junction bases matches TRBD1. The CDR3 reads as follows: CASSRGQGVSSGNTIYF. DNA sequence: TGTGCCAGCAGCCGCGGACAGGGGGTGAGCTCTGGAAACACCATATATTTT.